Shown below are 4 T cell receptor beta chains from a single sample sequenced in a study of brain T cells in children with intractable seizures. TCRdb's copy holds only in-frame clones and misses some; the assay was immunoSEQ multiplex PCR. Found here are tens of thousands of clones, approximately 90% of them singletons; the top ten hold 24%. This specimen consisted of peripheral blood, obtained at surgery. The receptors were sampled from a girl aged 2 to 10 with Rasmussen encephalitis and intractable seizures.

This chain links TRBV5-1 with TRBJ2-2; D may be TRBD1 (7 bases). This CDR3 comprises 14 residues. With 1 base removed from V and 5 bases from J, the gap between germline ends came to 9 bases. Germline V gives CDR1 SGHRS, CDR2 YFSETQ. The CDR3 is CASSLSGGTGELFF. CDR3 nucleotide sequence: TGCGCCAGCAGCTTGTCAGGGGGGACCGGGGAGCTGTTTTTT.

V usage is TRBV7-3 and J usage is TRBJ2-2; 8 bases line up with TRBD1. The CDR3 totals 15 residues. The ends lost 3 bases at V and 2 bases at J; junction bases unmatched: 2. The germline CDR1 and CDR2 sequences are SGHTA and FQGTGA. The CDR3 region is CASSFDRGNTGELFF. The CDR3 DNA reads TGTGCCAGCAGCTTCGACAGGGGTAACACCGGGGAGCTGTTTTTT.

The chain is built from TRBV11-2 and TRBJ1-2; a weak D match, TRBD1 (5 bases). CDR1 SGHAT and CDR2 FQNNGV come from the germline V gene. The CDR3 is 13 amino acids. Trimming removed 5 bases from V and 8 bases from J, with 15 bases in between. The CDR3 nucleotides read TGTGCCAGCAGCCCCTTCGGGGGATCGGGCTACACCTTC. Amino acids: CASSPFGGSGYTF.

V is TRBV12-5 and J is TRBJ2-6; D is undetermined. The CDR3 is 13 amino acids. With 6 bases removed from V and 0 bases from J, the gap between germline ends came to 3 bases. Germline values: CDR1 LGHNT, CDR2 FRNRAP. CDR3 sequence: CASGISGANVLTF. CDR3 DNA: TGTGCTAGTGGGATCTCTGGGGCCAACGTCCTGACTTTC. Full variable domain (missing parts from reference TRBV12-5 and TRBJ2-6): DARVTQTPRHKVTEMGQEVTMRCQPILGHNTVFWYRQTMMQGLELLAYFRNRAPLDDSGMPKDRFSAEMPDATLATLKIQPSEPRDSAVYFCASGISGANVLTFGAGSRLTVL.